This is a list of T cell receptor beta chains from one sample in a study of T cell responses to AZD1222 COVID-19 vaccine. The assay was immunoSEQ multiplex PCR, and TCRdb's table has in-frame clones only and misses some. The repertoire consists of roughly 120,000 clones, with 75% to 95% occurring once and the leading ten covering 4.2%. The material was peripheral blood, obtained 28 days after the second dose of the MenACWY control vaccine. The receptors were sampled from an adult who received the MenACWY meningococcal vaccine as a control. Both conserved end residues are trimmed from each CDR3. Each record gives: J gene, V gene, D gene, CDR3 protein. The D gene is left open where the match is weak.

>TRBJ2-7|TRBV5-5|TRBD1
ASSIGQGWYEQY
>TRBJ1-1|TRBV11-2|.
ASSLDMEAAF
>TRBJ2-1|TRBV27|.
ASSLGLLYEQF
>TRBJ1-4|TRBV25-1|.
ASGTGDSAEKLF
>TRBJ2-5|TRBV19|TRBD2
ASTKTSGFQETQY
>TRBJ1-2|TRBV27|.
ASSLGRRRGQGRNGYT
>TRBJ2-6|TRBV30|TRBD2
AWRPSGKSGANVLT
>TRBJ2-5|TRBV13|TRBD2
ASSATSGVNQETQY
>TRBJ2-5|TRBV6-5|.
ASSYTRDTQQTQY
>TRBJ1-4|TRBV6-5|.
ASSSQDNEKLF
>TRBJ2-2|TRBV5-1|.
ASSPISGTGELF
>TRBJ2-5|TRBV5-1|.
ASRLQETQY
>TRBJ2-7|TRBV6-5|.
ASSYLQATYEQY
>TRBJ2-3|TRBV4-3|TRBD2
ASSQDVAGGQTSTDTQY
>TRBJ2-3|TRBV4-1|.
ASSPSVAFTDTQY
>TRBJ1-1|TRBV28|TRBD1
ASSLGDRGNTEAF
>TRBJ1-5|TRBV28|.
ASTYVNQPQH
>TRBJ1-6|TRBV6-1|.
ASSEDGRDRSPLH
>TRBJ1-6|TRBV27|TRBD1
ASSLPGTGYSPLH
>TRBJ1-2|TRBV11-1|TRBD1
ASSSSGDRGRGGYT
>TRBJ2-3|TRBV5-8|TRBD1
ASSTGQGVADTQY
>TRBJ2-5|TRBV28|.
AIRAFPETQY
>TRBJ2-5|TRBV7-9|.
ASSLVGLAETQY
>TRBJ1-1|TRBV7-6|.
ASSLGGTFQTEAF
>TRBJ1-1|TRBV19|.
ASSSQSGGRTEAF
>TRBJ2-3|TRBV4-2|TRBD2
ASSQVKREADTQY
>TRBJ1-6|TRBV6-2/TRBV6-3|.
ASSYRDFRDSPLH
>TRBJ2-7|TRBV28|.
ASRPAFRGSYEQY
>TRBJ1-2|TRBV4-1|.
ASSQTQTGGYT
>TRBJ2-2|TRBV5-1|.
ASSLNTQGHTGELF
>TRBJ1-2|TRBV7-6|TRBD1
ASSLGTGLKGYT
>TRBJ1-2|TRBV5-6|.
ASSVPIGAGPTYGYT
>TRBJ2-5|TRBV7-9|.
ASSFEHQETQY
>TRBJ2-2|TRBV28|.
ASSLGTLAGELF
>TRBJ2-7|TRBV2|.
ASSEARGTVYEQY
>TRBJ1-6|TRBV7-3|.
ASSLTWTTPLLH
>TRBJ2-7|TRBV18|.
ASSPLAFARHSYEQY
>TRBJ1-5|TRBV19|TRBD1
ASRDSGQGDQPQH
>TRBJ1-1|TRBV7-3|.
ASSLDPGLEAF